Only one count was recorded for the clone carrying this T cell receptor (beta chain). In germline, CDR1 is SGHRS, CDR2 YFSETQ. This CDR3 has 13 amino acids. The V end was cut by 7 bases, the J end by 7 bases, with 17 bases between. The sample originates from a study of blood T cell repertoires in COVID-19. The assay was immunoSEQ multiplex PCR, and TCRdb's table has in-frame clones only and misses some. The sample has 250,000 or so clones; less than 90% are singletons. The source material was peripheral blood. The receptor was derived from a woman in her thirties or forties who had recovered from COVID-19. The chain is built from TRBV5-1 and TRBJ1-1; no definite D call. The CDR3 region has the DNA TGCGCCAGCGCCCCAATCGTCAGGCTTGAAGCTTTCTTT. This gives the protein CASAPIVRLEAFF.